This T cell receptor beta chain stems from a study of blood T cell repertoires in COVID-19. For the study at large: Both acute and convalescent COVID-19 samples were obtained from the United States, Italy and Spain. T cells, B-cell-depleted T cells, or PBMCs supplied cDNA or gDNA.

Original analysis: The assay estimated nucleated cells by amplifying reference gene primers. Only in-frame clones appear in the TCRdb table, and some are missing; sequencing was by immunoSEQ multiplex PCR. That table gives V, J and clone size, and the DNA gave D and trimming. The table includes 380,000 or so clones, roughly nine tenths detected once. V was pared by 2 bases and J by 4 bases, with 5 bases of the junction left unmatched. Germline V gene sequence: CDR1 MNHNS, CDR2 SASEGT. The CDR3 covers 16 residues. This receptor was obtained from a man between 40 and 49 years old with acute or convalescent COVID-19. The chain employs TRBV6-1 and TRBJ2-2; TRBD2 matches 9 bases. Specimen: peripheral blood. The CDR3 nucleotides read TGTGCCAGCAGTGAACGGCGCGGGGGGGCCACCGGGGAGCTGTTTTTT. It specifies CASSERRGGATGELFF.